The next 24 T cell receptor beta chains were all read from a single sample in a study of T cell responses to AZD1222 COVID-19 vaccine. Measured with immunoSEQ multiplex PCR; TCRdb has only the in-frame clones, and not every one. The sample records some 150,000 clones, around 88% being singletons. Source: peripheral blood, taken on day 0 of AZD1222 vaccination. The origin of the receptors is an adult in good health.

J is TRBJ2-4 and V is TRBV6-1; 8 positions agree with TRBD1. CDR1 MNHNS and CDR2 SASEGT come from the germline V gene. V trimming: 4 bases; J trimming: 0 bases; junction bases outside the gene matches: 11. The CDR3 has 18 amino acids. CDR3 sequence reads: CASSGRQGTVLAKNIQYF. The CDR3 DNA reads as TGTGCCAGCAGTGGCCGACAGGGGACCGTTCTAGCCAAAAACATTCAGTACTTC.

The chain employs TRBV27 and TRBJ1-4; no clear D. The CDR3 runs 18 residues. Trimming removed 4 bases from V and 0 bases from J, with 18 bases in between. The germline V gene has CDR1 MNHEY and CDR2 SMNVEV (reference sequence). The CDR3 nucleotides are TGTGCCAGCAGTTCTGTAAGGTCGGCTCTTGCAACTAATGAAAAACTGTTTTTT. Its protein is CASSSVRSALATNEKLFF.

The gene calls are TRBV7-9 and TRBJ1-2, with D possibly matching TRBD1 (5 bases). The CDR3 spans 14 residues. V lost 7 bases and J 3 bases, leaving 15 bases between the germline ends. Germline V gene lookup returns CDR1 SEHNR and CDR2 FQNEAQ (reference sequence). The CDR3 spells CASTSVGGYYGYTF. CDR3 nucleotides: TGTGCCAGCACTTCGGTCGGGGGATACTATGGCTACACCTTC.

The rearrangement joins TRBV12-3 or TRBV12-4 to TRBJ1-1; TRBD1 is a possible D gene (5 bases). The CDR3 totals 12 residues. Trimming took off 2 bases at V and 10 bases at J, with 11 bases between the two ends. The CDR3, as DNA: TGTGCCAGCAGTTTAAAAGGGACCCCAGCTTTCTTT. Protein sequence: CASSLKGTPAFF.

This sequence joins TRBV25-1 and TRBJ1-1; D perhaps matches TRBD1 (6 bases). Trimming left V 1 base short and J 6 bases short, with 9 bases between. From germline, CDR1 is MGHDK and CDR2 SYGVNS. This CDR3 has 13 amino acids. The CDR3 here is CASSEWGAAEAFF. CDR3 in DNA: TGTGCCAGCAGTGAATGGGGGGCTGCTGAAGCTTTCTTT.

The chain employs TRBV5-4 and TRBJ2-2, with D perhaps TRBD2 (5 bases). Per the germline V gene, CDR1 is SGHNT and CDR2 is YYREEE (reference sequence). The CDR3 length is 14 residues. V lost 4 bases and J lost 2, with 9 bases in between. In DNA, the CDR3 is TGTGCCAGCAGCACCGGGGTCAACACCGGGGAGCTGTTTTTT. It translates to CASSTGVNTGELFF.

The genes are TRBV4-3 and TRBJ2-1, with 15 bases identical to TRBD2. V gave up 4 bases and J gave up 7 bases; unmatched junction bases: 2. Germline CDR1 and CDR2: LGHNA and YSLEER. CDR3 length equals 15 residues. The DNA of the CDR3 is TGCGCCAGCAGCCGCGGACTAGCGGGAGGGAATGAGCAGTTCTTC. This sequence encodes CASSRGLAGGNEQFF.

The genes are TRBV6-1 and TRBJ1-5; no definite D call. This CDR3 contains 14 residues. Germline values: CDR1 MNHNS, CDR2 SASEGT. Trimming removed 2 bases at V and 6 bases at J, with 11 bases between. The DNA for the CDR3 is TGTGCCAGCAGTGAAAGGCGGGCGGGTCAGCCCCAGCATTTT. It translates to CASSERRAGQPQHF.

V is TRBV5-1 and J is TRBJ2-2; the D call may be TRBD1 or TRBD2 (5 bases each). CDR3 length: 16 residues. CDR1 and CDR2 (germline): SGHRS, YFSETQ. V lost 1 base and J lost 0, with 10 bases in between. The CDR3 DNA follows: TGCGCCAGCAGCTTGTTGGGACCATCGAACACCGGGGAGCTGTTTTTT. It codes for CASSLLGPSNTGELFF. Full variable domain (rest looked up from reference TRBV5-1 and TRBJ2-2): KAGVTQTPRYLIKTRGQQVTLSCSPISGHRSVSWYQQTPGQGLQFLFEYFSETQRNKGNFPGRFSGRQFSNSRSEMNVSTLELGDSALYLCASSLLGPSNTGELFFGEGSRLTVL.

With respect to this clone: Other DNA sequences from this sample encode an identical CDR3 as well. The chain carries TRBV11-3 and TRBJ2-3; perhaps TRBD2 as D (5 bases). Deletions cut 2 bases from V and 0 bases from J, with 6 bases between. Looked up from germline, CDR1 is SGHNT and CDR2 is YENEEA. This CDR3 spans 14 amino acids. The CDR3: CASSLSGSTDTQYF. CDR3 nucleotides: TGTGCCAGCAGCTTAAGCGGTAGCACAGATACGCAGTATTTT.

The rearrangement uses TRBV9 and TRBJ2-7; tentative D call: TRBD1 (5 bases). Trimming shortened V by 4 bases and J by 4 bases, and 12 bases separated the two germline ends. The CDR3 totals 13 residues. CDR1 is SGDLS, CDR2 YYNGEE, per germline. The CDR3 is CASSPPDRYEQYF. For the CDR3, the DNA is TGTGCCAGCAGCCCCCCAGACAGATACGAGCAGTACTTC.

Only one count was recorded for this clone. The CDR3 DNA follows: TGTGCCAGCAGCACAAACAGGTTAACTAATGAAAAACTGTTTTTT. Its translation: CASSTNRLTNEKLFF. The rearrangement uses TRBV5-6 and TRBJ1-4, with D possibly matching TRBD1 (5 bases). Trimming shortened V by 4 bases and J by 1 base, and 11 bases separated the two germline ends. CDR3 length equals 15 residues. CDR1 is SGHDT, CDR2 YYEEEE, per germline. Drawing the rest from reference TRBV5-6 and TRBJ1-4, the complete variable domain is DAGVTQSPTHLIKTRGQQVTLRCSPKSGHDTVSWYQQALGQGPQFIFQYYEEEERQRGNFPDRFSGHQFPNYSSELNVNALLLGDSALYLCASSTNRLTNEKLFFGSGTQLSVL.

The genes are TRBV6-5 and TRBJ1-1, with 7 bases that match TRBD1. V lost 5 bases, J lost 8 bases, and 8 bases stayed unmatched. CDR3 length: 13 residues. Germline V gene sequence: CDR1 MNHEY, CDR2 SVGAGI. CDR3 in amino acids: CASSRTSDREAFF. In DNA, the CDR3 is TGTGCCAGCAGTCGAACGTCGGACAGGGAAGCTTTCTTT.

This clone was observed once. The DNA for the CDR3 is TGTGCCAGCAGCTTAGTTAGGGGAACCGGGGAGCTGTTTTTT. It encodes CASSLVRGTGELFF. The chain joins TRBV7-6 to TRBJ2-2; D is possibly TRBD1 (5 bases). V lost 1 base and J lost 5, with 8 bases in between. The germline V gene has CDR1 SGHVS and CDR2 FNYEAQ. The CDR3 runs 14 residues. Drawing the rest from reference TRBV7-6 and TRBJ2-2, the complete variable domain is GAGVSQSPRYKVTKRGQDVALRCDPISGHVSLYWYRQALGQGPEFLTYFNYEAQQDKSGLPNDRFSAERPEGSISTLTIQRTEQRDSAMYRCASSLVRGTGELFFGEGSRLTVL.

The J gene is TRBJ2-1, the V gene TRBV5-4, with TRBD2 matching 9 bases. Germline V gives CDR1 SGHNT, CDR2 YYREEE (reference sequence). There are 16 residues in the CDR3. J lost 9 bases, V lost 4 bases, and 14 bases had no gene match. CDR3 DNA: TGTGCCAGCAGCGCGGGGACCACGACTAGCGGAGTTGAGCAGTTCTTC. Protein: CASSAGTTTSGVEQFF. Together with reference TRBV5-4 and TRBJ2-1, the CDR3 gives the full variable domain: ETGVTQSPTHLIKTRGQQVTLRCSSQSGHNTVSWYQQALGQGPQFIFQYYREEENGRGNFPPRFSGLQFPNYSSELNVNALELDDSALYLCASSAGTTTSGVEQFFGPGTRLTVL.

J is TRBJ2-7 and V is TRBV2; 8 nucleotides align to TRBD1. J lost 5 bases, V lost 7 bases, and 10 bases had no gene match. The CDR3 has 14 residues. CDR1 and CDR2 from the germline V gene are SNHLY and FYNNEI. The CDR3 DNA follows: TGTGCCAGCACTTCACGGACAGGGAGCCACGAGCAGTACTTC. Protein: CASTSRTGSHEQYF.

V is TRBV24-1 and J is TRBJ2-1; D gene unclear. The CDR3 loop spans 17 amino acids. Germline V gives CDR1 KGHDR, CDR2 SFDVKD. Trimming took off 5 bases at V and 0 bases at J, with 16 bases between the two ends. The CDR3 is CATSGPPGLPSYNEQFF. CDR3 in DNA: TGTGCCACCAGTGGTCCGCCGGGTCTCCCCTCCTACAATGAGCAGTTCTTC.

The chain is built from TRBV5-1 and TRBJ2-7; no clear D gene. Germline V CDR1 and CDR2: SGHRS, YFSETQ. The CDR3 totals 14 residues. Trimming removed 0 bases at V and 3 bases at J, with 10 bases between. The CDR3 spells CASSLGYSDYEQYF. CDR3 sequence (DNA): TGCGCCAGCAGCTTGGGTTATTCCGACTACGAGCAGTACTTC.

As DNA, the CDR3 is TGTGCCAGCAGCCCCGGACAGGGAGGAACCGGGGAGCTGTTTTTT. It specifies CASSPGQGGTGELFF. The chain combines TRBV11-3 with TRBJ2-2; TRBD1 aligns across 8 bases. The CDR3 consists of 15 residues. J gave up 5 bases and V 5 bases, and 7 bases lay outside the gene matches. The germline V gene has CDR1 SGHNT and CDR2 YENEEA.

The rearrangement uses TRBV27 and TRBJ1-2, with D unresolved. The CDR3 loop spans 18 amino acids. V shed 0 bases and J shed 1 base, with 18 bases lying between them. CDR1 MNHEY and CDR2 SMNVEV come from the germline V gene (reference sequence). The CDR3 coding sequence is TGTGCCAGCAGTTTATCAGGAACACACGTAGACATTAACTATGGCTACACCTTC. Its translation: CASSLSGTHVDINYGYTF.

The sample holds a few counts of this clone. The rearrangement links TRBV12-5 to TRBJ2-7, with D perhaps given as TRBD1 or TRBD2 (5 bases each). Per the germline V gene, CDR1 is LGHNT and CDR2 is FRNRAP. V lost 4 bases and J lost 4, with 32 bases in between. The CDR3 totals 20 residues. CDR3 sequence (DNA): TGTGCTAGTGGTTATTACGTCTCAGGAGGCTTCAGGTTCAAGGGGTACGAGCAGTACTTC. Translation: CASGYYVSGGFRFKGYEQYF.

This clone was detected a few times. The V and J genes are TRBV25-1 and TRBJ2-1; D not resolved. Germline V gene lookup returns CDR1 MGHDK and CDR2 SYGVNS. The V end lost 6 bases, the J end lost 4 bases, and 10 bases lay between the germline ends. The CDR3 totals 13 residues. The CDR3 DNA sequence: TGTGCCAGCAGGAGATTTACTTACAATGAGCAGTTCTTC. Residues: CASRRFTYNEQFF.

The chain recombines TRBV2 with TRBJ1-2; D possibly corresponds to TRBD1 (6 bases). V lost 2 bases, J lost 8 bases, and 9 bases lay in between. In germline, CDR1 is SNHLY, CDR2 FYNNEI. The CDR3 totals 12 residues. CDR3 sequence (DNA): TGTGCCAGCAGTGAAAGGGGGAGAGGCTACACCTTC. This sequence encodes CASSERGRGYTF.

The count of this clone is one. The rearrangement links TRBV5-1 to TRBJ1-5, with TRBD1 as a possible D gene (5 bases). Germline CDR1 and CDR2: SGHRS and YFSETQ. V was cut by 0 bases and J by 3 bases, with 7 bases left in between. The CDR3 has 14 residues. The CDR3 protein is CASSLGQNNQPQHF. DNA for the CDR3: TGCGCCAGCAGCTTGGGACAGAACAATCAGCCCCAGCATTTT.